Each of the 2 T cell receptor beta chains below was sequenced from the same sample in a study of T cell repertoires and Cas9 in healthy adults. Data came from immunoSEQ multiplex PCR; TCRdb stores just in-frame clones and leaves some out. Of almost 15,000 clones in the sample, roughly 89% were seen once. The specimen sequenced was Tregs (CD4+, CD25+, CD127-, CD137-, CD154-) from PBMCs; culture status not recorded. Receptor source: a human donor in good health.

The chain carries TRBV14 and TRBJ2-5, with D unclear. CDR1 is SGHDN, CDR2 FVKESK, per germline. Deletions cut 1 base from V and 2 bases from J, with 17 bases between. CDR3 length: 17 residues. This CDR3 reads CASSQVATSIFQETQYF. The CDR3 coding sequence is TGTGCCAGCAGCCAAGTGGCTACATCTATCTTTCAAGAGACCCAGTACTTC.

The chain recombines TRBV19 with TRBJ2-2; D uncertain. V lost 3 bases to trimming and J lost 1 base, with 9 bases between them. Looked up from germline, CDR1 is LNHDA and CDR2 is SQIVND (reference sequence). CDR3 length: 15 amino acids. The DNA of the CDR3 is TGTGCCAGTAGTATGTTTCACGGGAACACCGGGGAGCTGTTTTTT. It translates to CASSMFHGNTGELFF.